The 21 T cell receptor beta chains below come from one sample, sequenced in a study of early T cells in non-severe SARS-CoV-2 infection. TCRdb reprocessed the 5' RACE reads via MiXCR and lists one record per CDR3 protein. The data contain about 66,000 distinct CDR3 sequences, 8% to 9.5% of them singletons. The sequenced sample consisted of whole blood. These receptors all stem from an adult who was a healthcare worker with PCR-confirmed SARS-CoV-2 infection or an uninfected control (not recorded which).

V and J are TRBV10-3 and TRBJ2-7; 10 positions agree with TRBD2. This CDR3 contains 15 residues. Per germline, CDR1 ENHRY and CDR2 SYGVKD. V trimming: 2 bases; J trimming: 6 bases; junction bases outside the gene matches: 7. CDR3 residues: CAISEGLAVAPEQYF. DNA of the CDR3: TGTGCCATCAGTGAGGGACTAGCGGTCGCTCCCGAGCAGTACTTC.

This clonotype was picked up a small number of times. J is TRBJ1-1 and V is TRBV5-1; D is uncertain. Per the germline V gene, CDR1 is SGHRS and CDR2 is YFSETQ. The CDR3 covers 15 residues. V lost 2 bases, J lost 0 bases, and 11 bases lay in between. Here the CDR3 reads CASSFGPPVNTEAFF. The CDR3 region has the DNA TGCGCCAGCAGCTTTGGTCCTCCGGTGAACACTGAAGCTTTCTTT. Full variable domain (remainder filled in from reference TRBV5-1 and TRBJ1-1): KAGVTQTPRYLIKTRGQQVTLSCSPISGHRSVSWYQQTPGQGLQFLFEYFSETQRNKGNFPGRFSGRQFSNSRSEMNVSTLELGDSALYLCASSFGPPVNTEAFFGQGTRLTVV.

Ten or more counts support this clonotype. This sequence joins TRBV6-2 or TRBV6-3 and TRBJ2-5; 10 bases map to TRBD1. With V trimmed by 6 bases and J by 5 bases, 3 bases remained unmatched. Germline loops: CDR1 MNHEY, CDR2 SVGEGT. The CDR3 extends over 13 amino acids. CDR3 nucleotide sequence: TGTGCCAGCAGGGGGACAGGGGTCGAGACCCAGTACTTC. Its translation is CASRGTGVETQYF.

This clonotype was recorded at least ten times. The genes are TRBV6-5 and TRBJ2-7; 11 nucleotides line up with TRBD2. V shed 7 bases and J 3 bases; nucleotides not matched to a gene: 5. The V gene's germline CDR1 is MNHEY and CDR2 SVGAGI. There are 14 residues in the CDR3. The CDR3 reads CASKTGTSGYEQYF. DNA of the CDR3: TGTGCCAGCAAAACCGGGACTAGCGGCTACGAGCAGTACTTC.

This clonotype was recorded a few times. The CDR3 bases are TGTGCCAGCAGTTCACGATCGTTCGGACACACAGACAATCAGCCCCAGCATTTT. As protein: CASSSRSFGHTDNQPQHF. V is TRBV6-2 or TRBV6-3 and J is TRBJ1-5; D is possibly TRBD1 (5 bases). CDR1 is MNHEY, CDR2 SVGEGT, per germline. CDR3 length equals 18 residues. V shed 4 bases and J shed 3 bases, with 22 bases lying between them.

This sequence joins TRBV2 and TRBJ2-5; tentatively, D is TRBD2 (5 bases). The germline gives CDR1 SNHLY, CDR2 FYNNEI. The CDR3 contains 12 residues. Trimming left V 8 bases short and J 4 bases short, with 11 bases between. CDR3 coding DNA: TGTGCCAGCGGGGAGCGAGGAGAGACCCAGTACTTC. Translation gives CASGERGETQYF.

This clonotype was observed a few times. The genes are TRBV5-4 and TRBJ2-2; D gene uncertain. This CDR3 spans 16 amino acids. With 4 bases removed from V and 0 bases from J, the gap between germline ends came to 13 bases. CDR1 and CDR2 from the germline V gene are SGHNT and YYREEE (reference sequence). The chain's CDR3 is CASSTVATANTGELFF. The CDR3 DNA reads TGTGCCAGCAGCACAGTGGCTACAGCGAACACCGGGGAGCTGTTTTTT. The full variable domain, rest sourced from reference TRBV5-4 and TRBJ2-2, is ETGVTQSPTHLIKTRGQQVTLRCSSQSGHNTVSWYQQALGQGPQFIFQYYREEENGRGNFPPRFSGLQFPNYSSELNVNALELDDSALYLCASSTVATANTGELFFGEGSRLTVL.

J is TRBJ2-3 and V is TRBV4-2; TRBD2 agrees at 10 bases. The junction had 2 bases not matched to a gene; V was cut back by 4 bases and J by 1 base. CDR3 length equals 15 residues. Germline V gene sequence: CDR1 LGHNA, CDR2 YNFKEQ. The CDR3 spells CASSLGTSGTDTQYF. CDR3 nucleotides: TGTGCCAGCAGCCTCGGGACTAGCGGCACAGATACGCAGTATTTT.

This clonotype occurred a few times. The rearrangement joins TRBV28 to TRBJ1-5; D remains ambiguous. Germline V gene data show CDR1 as MDHEN and CDR2 as SYDVKM. The CDR3 totals 16 residues. V gave up 0 bases and J gave up 2 bases, with 11 bases separating them. DNA for the CDR3: TGTGCCAGCAGTTTATGGGGCAGGAGACGCAATCAGCCCCAGCATTTT. Translation gives CASSLWGRRRNQPQHF. The whole variable domain, remainder taken from reference TRBV28 and TRBJ1-5, is DVKVTQSSRYLVKRTGEKVFLECVQDMDHENMFWYRQDPGLGLRLIYFSYDVKMKEKGDIPEGYSVSREKKERFSLILESASTNQTSMYLCASSLWGRRRNQPQHFGDGTRLSIL.

V and J are TRBV28 and TRBJ2-7; 7 bases line up with TRBD2. The CDR3 consists of 12 residues. Germline V gene lookup returns CDR1 MDHEN and CDR2 SYDVKM. V dropped 5 bases and J dropped 6; count of bases not matched to a gene: 4. CDR3 DNA sequence: TGTGCCAGCAGTATCTTAGCGGGCGAGCAGTACTTC. Protein product: CASSILAGEQYF.

This clonotype was seen repeatedly, ten times or more. The CDR3 sequence is CASTRTSSTGELFF. CDR3 coding DNA: TGTGCCAGCACTCGGACTAGCAGCACCGGGGAGCTGTTTTTT. This rearrangement joins TRBV7-9 to TRBJ2-2; 8 bases are a match to TRBD2. The CDR3 totals 14 residues. CDR1 is SEHNR, CDR2 FQNEAQ, per germline (reference sequence). After removal of 7 bases from V and 4 bases from J, the junction contained 5 bases not matched to a gene.

This clonotype was observed a few times. The chain has TRBV20-1 and TRBJ1-1, with 9 bases matching TRBD1. In germline, CDR1 is DFQATT, CDR2 SNEGSKA (reference sequence). CDR3 size: 14 residues. Trimming took 6 bases from V and 6 from J; bases not matched to a gene: 11. CDR3 bases: TGCAGTGCCCAACCCGGACAGGGGCTGCCTGAAGCTTTCTTT. It encodes CSAQPGQGLPEAFF.

This clonotype was recorded at least ten times. The rearrangement joins TRBV7-9 to TRBJ2-7; D gene ambiguous. Germline V gene sequence: CDR1 SEHNR, CDR2 FQNEAQ (reference sequence). Trimming took 3 bases from V and 4 from J, leaving 13 bases between them. The CDR3 covers 14 residues. CDR3 loop: CASSFGQNLYEQYF. CDR3 in DNA: TGTGCCAGCAGCTTTGGGCAGAACCTTTACGAGCAGTACTTC.

This clonotype has a handful of counts. V gene TRBV7-9 combines with J gene TRBJ1-6, with 9 bases aligning to TRBD1. With 5 bases clipped from V and 10 bases from J, the junction kept 9 bases outside the gene matches. The CDR3 has 15 amino acids. In germline, CDR1 is SEHNR, CDR2 FQNEAQ (reference sequence). The CDR3 sequence: CASSGNTGGRSPLHF. The CDR3 DNA reads TGTGCCAGCAGCGGTAACACAGGGGGCAGGTCACCCCTCCACTTT. Together with reference TRBV7-9 and TRBJ1-6, the CDR3 gives the full variable domain: DTGVSQNPRHKITKRGQNVTFRCDPISEHNRLYWYRQTLGQGPEFLTYFQNEAQLEKSRLLSDRFSAERPKGSFSTLEIQRTEQGDSAMYLCASSGNTGGRSPLHFGNGTRLTVT.

This clonotype was counted a few times. The rearrangement links TRBV3-1 to TRBJ2-3; D is ambiguous. Germline V gene data show CDR1 as LGHDT and CDR2 as YNNKEL (reference sequence). The CDR3 contains 14 residues. Between the trimmed V and J ends, which lost 0 bases and 3 bases, there was a span of 7 bases. The chain's CDR3 is CASSQEASTDTQYF. The CDR3 DNA reads as TGTGCCAGCAGCCAAGAGGCGTCAACAGATACGCAGTATTTT.

V gene TRBV5-5 combines with J gene TRBJ2-3; D unresolved. V shed 0 bases and J shed 0 bases, with 5 bases lying between them. Germline loops: CDR1 SGHKS, CDR2 YYEKEE (reference sequence). The CDR3 is 14 residues long. CDR3 region: CASSLEWSTDTQYF. For the CDR3, the DNA is TGTGCCAGCAGCTTGGAGTGGAGCACAGATACGCAGTATTTT.

This clonotype was recorded many times. The chain carries TRBV29-1 and TRBJ1-1; the match to TRBD1 covers 7 bases. This CDR3 has 14 amino acids. Germline CDR1 SQVTM, CDR2 ANQGSEA. Unmatched junction bases numbered 8, after V lost 5 bases and J lost 2 bases. The chain's CDR3 is CSVQGDKLNTEAFF. Written as DNA, the CDR3 is TGCAGCGTTCAGGGGGACAAACTTAACACTGAAGCTTTCTTT.

This clonotype was detected many times. The V and J genes are TRBV12-3 or TRBV12-4 and TRBJ2-1; 10 bases map to TRBD1. With 6 bases clipped from V and 9 bases from J, the junction kept 8 bases outside the gene matches. The CDR3 length is 14 residues. The CDR3 nucleotides read TGTGCCAGCAGAGCCGGGACAGGGGTTGGTGAGCAGTTCTTC. Protein sequence: CASRAGTGVGEQFF.

The chain carries TRBV7-9 and TRBJ2-3; unclear D gene. CDR3 length: 14 residues. Germline values: CDR1 SEHNR, CDR2 FQNEAQ (reference sequence). V lost 1 base to trimming and J lost 6 bases, with 11 bases between them. The DNA of the CDR3 is TGTGCCAGCAGCTTAGGGCGGAGCGCGGATACGCAGTATTTT. Its protein is CASSLGRSADTQYF.

This clonotype was observed a handful of times. CDR3 residues: CASSLLQGEQYF. DNA of the CDR3: TGTGCCAGCAGCTTATTACAGGGGGAGCAGTACTTC. The rearrangement joins TRBV7-9 to TRBJ2-7, with 7 bases fitting TRBD1. CDR3 size: 12 residues. Losses at the gene ends were 2 bases for V and 7 bases for J; bases not matched to a gene: 2. CDR1 is SEHNR, CDR2 FQNEAQ, per germline (reference sequence). The entire variable domain, with the rest obtained from reference TRBV7-9 and TRBJ2-7, is as follows: DTGVSQNPRHKITKRGQNVTFRCDPISEHNRLYWYRQTLGQGPEFLTYFQNEAQLEKSRLLSDRFSAERPKGSFSTLEIQRTEQGDSAMYLCASSLLQGEQYFGPGTRLTVT.

This clonotype was recorded a few times. This chain joins TRBV19 and TRBJ2-7; D unresolved. V was cut by 3 bases and J by 2 bases, with 5 bases left in between. The CDR3 runs to 12 residues. Germline V CDR1 and CDR2: LNHDA, SQIVND (reference sequence). The CDR3 nucleotides read TGTGCCAGTAGTATTGTCCCCTACGAGCAGTACTTC. This encodes CASSIVPYEQYF.